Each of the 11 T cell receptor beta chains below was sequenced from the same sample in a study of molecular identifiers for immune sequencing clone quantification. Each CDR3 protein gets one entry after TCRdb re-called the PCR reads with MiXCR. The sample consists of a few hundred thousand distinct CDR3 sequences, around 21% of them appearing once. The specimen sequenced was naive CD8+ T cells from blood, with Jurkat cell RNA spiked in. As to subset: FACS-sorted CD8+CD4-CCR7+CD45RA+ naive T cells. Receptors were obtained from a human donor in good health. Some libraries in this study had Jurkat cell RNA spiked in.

The CDR3 sequence is CASSYSPPARGYQPQHF. CDR3 sequence (DNA): TGTGCCAGCAGTTACTCACCCCCAGCACGAGGTTATCAGCCCCAGCATTTT. The V call is TRBV6-2 or TRBV6-3, the J call TRBJ1-5; no clear D gene. This CDR3 is built from 17 residues. The germline gives CDR1 MNHEY, CDR2 SVGEGT. Trimming removed 0 bases from V and 5 bases from J, with 17 bases in between.

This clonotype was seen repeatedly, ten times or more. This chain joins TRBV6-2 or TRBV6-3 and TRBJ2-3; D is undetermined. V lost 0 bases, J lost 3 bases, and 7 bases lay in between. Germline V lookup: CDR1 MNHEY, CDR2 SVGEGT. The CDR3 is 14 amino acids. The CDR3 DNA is TGTGCCAGCAGTTACTCCCAAGGGACAGATACGCAGTATTTT. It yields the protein CASSYSQGTDTQYF.

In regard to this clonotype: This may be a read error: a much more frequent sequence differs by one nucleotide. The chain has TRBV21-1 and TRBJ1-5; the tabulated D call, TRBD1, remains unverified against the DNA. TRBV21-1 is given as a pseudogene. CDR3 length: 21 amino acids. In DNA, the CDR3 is TGTGCCAGCAGCAAATATGATCGGACAGCCACACATGGGCATAGCAATCAGTCCCAGCATTTT. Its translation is CASSKYDRTATHGHSNQSQHF.

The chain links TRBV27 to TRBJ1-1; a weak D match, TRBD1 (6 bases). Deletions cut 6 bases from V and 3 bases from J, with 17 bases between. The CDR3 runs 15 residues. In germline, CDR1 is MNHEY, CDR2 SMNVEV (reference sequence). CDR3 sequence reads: CASRSYPTGYTEAFF. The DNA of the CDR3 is TGTGCCAGCAGATCGTACCCTACAGGGTACACTGAAGCTTTCTTT.

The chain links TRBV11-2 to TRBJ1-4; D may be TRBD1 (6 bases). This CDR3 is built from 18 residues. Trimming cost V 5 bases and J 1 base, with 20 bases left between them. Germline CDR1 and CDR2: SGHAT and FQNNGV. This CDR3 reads CASSRAGGSLGTNEKLFF. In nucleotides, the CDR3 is TGTGCCAGCAGCCGAGCGGGGGGCAGTCTAGGAACTAATGAAAAACTGTTTTTT. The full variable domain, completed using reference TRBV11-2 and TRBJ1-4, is EAGVAQSPRYKIIEKRQSVAFWCNPISGHATLYWYQQILGQGPKLLIQFQNNGVVDDSQLPKDRFSAERLKGVDSTLKIQPAKLEDSAVYLCASSRAGGSLGTNEKLFFGSGTQLSVL.

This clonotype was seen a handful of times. The chain's CDR3 is CASAPGHKNQPQHF. The DNA of the CDR3 is TGTGCCAGCGCCCCGGGACACAAAAATCAGCCCCAGCATTTT. The chain carries TRBV28 and TRBJ1-5; D perhaps matches TRBD1 (6 bases). The CDR3 totals 14 residues. V dropped 8 bases and J dropped 4 bases, with 15 bases sitting between them. The germline V gene encodes CDR1 MDHEN and CDR2 SYDVKM.

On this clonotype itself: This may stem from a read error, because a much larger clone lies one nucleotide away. CDR3 sequence: CASSTAQEVLHEQYF. CDR3 nucleotide sequence: TGTGCCAGCAGCACGGCACAGGAAGTTCTCCACGAGCAGTACTTC. This chain joins TRBV7-9 and TRBJ2-7; D perhaps matches TRBD1 (5 bases). The CDR3 loop spans 15 amino acids. V lost 5 bases, J lost 5 bases, and 19 bases lay in between. CDR1 is SEHNR, CDR2 FQNEAQ, per germline (reference sequence).

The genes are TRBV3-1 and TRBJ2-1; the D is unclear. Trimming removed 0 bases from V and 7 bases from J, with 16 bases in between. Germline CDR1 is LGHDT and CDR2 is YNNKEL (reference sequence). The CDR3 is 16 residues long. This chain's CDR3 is CASSQDGERLGNEQFF. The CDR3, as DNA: TGTGCCAGCAGCCAAGATGGGGAACGGCTGGGGAATGAGCAGTTCTTC.

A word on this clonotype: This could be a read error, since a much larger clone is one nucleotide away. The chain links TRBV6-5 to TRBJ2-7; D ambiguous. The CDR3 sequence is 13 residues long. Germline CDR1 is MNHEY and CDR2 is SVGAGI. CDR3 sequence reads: CVSSYSQTSEQYF. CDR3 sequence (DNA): TGTGTCAGCAGTTACTCGCAGACCTCCGAGCAGTACTTC.

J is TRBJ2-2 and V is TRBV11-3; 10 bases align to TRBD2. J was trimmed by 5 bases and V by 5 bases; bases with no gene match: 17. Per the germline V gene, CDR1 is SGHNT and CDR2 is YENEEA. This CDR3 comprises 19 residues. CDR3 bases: TGTGCCAGCAGCCCCCTGGCTAGCGGGGGCACATTCGGGACCGGGGAGCTGTTTTTT. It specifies CASSPLASGGTFGTGELFF.

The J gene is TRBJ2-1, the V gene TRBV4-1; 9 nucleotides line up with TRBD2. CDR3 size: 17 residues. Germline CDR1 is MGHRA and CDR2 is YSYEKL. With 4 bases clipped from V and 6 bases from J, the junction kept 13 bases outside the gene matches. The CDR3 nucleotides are TGCGCCAGCAGCCCAGTTAGCGGGAGAGGGGCGGGCAATGAGCAGTTCTTC. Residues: CASSPVSGRGAGNEQFF.